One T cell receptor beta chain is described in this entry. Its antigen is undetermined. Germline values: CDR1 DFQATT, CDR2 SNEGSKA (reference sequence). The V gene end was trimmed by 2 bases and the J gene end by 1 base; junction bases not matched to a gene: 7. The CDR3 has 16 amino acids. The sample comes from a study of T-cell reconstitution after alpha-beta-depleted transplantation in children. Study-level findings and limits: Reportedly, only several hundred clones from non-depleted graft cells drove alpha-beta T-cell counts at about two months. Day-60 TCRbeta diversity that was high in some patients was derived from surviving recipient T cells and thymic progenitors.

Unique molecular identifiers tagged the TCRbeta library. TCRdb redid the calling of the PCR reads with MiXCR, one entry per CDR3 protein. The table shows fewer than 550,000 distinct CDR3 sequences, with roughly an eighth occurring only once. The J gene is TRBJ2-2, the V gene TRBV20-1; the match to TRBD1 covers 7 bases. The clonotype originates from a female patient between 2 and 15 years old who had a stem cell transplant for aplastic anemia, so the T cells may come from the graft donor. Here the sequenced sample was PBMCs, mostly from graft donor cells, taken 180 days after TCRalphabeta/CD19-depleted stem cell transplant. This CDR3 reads CSARKPGQQNTGELFF. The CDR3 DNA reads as TGCAGTGCTAGAAAACCGGGACAGCAGAACACCGGGGAGCTGTTTTTT.